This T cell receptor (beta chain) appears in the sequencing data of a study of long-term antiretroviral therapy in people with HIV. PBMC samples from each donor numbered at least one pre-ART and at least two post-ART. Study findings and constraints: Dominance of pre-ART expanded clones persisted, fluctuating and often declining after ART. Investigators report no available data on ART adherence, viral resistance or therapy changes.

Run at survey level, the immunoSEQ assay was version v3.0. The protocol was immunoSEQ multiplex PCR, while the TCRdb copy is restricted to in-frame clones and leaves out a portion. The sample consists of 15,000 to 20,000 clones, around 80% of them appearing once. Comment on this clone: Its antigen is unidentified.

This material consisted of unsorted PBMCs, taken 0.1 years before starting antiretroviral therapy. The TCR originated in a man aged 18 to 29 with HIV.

DNA for the CDR3: TGTGCCTCGGCCCCAACTAGCGGGGCCTACGAGCAGTACTTC. Residues: CASAPTSGAYEQYF. The chain is built from TRBV19 and TRBJ2-7; 10 bases match TRBD2. The CDR3 runs to 14 residues. Germline V CDR1 and CDR2: LNHDA, SQIVND (reference sequence). The ends lost 11 bases at V and 2 bases at J; junction bases unmatched: 9.